One sample yielded the 14 T cell receptor beta chains listed below, sequenced in a study of shared clonotypes between healthy human individuals. The assay was immunoSEQ multiplex PCR, and TCRdb's table has in-frame clones only and misses some. The table lists over 2 million clones, just under 95% of them singletons. The sample consisted of naive CD4+ T cells from PBMCs. Subset noted: CD45RA+ positively selected. These receptor sequences come from a man between 18 and 35 years old in good health. Some clones in this sample may be carry-over from other donors' samples.

The V call is TRBV4-2, the J call TRBJ2-1; weak D call: TRBD2 (6 bases). Germline V gives CDR1 LGHNA, CDR2 YNFKEQ. V was cut by 4 bases and J by 7 bases, with 17 bases left in between. This CDR3 has 15 residues. CDR3 sequence reads: CASSRLREESNEQFF. In DNA, the CDR3 is TGTGCCAGCAGCCGCTTGAGGGAGGAGAGTAATGAGCAGTTCTTC.

The V and J genes are TRBV10-3 and TRBJ1-4; D remains ambiguous. The CDR3 length is 16 residues. The V gene's germline CDR1 is ENHRY and CDR2 SYGVKD. The V gene lost 2 bases and the J gene lost 1 base, with 11 bases spanning the gap. CDR3 protein: CAISEAPQRTNEKLFF. For the CDR3, the DNA is TGTGCCATCAGTGAGGCCCCGCAGAGAACTAATGAAAAACTGTTTTTT.

This sequence joins TRBV2 and TRBJ2-2; D gene ambiguous. V was shortened by 5 bases and J by 3 bases, with 7 bases between the two germline ends. The germline V gene has CDR1 SNHLY and CDR2 FYNNEI. The CDR3 is 13 residues long. The CDR3 protein is CASSNLHTGELFF. In nucleotides, the CDR3 is TGTGCCAGCAGTAACTTACACACCGGGGAGCTGTTTTTT.

This chain connects TRBV11-2 to TRBJ2-5, with D perhaps TRBD2 (7 bases). Trimming left V 4 bases short and J 4 bases short, with 22 bases between. This CDR3 comprises 17 residues. Germline V gene data show CDR1 as SGHAT and CDR2 as FQNNGV. The CDR3 region is CASSSQGWAGAGETQYF. The CDR3 DNA is TGTGCCAGCAGCTCGCAGGGTTGGGCGGGGGCTGGAGAGACCCAGTACTTC.

This clone was observed once. The chain employs TRBV14 and TRBJ2-1; 7 bases map to TRBD2. V shed 0 bases and J 8 bases; nucleotides not matched to a gene: 19. This CDR3 contains 19 residues. Germline-derived CDR1 and CDR2 are SGHDN and FVKESK. In DNA form, the CDR3 reads TGTGCCAGCAGCCAAGAATTTTGGAGGATAAGCGGGGCCCAGGATGAGCAGTTCTTC. Protein product: CASSQEFWRISGAQDEQFF. Full variable domain (missing parts from reference TRBV14 and TRBJ2-1): EAGVTQFPSHSVIEKGQTVTLRCDPISGHDNLYWYRRVMGKEIKFLLHFVKESKQDESGMPNNRFLAERTGGTYSTLKVQPAELEDSGVYFCASSQEFWRISGAQDEQFFGPGTRLTVL.

This chain links TRBV5-1 with TRBJ2-6; TRBD2 matches at 14 bases. The CDR3 spans 20 residues. With 5 bases clipped from V and 0 bases from J, the junction kept 10 bases outside the gene matches. Germline lookup yields CDR1 SGHRS and CDR2 YFSETQ. This CDR3 reads CASSTTSGRAWGSGANVLTF. CDR3 DNA sequence: TGCGCCAGCAGTACGACTAGCGGGAGGGCCTGGGGCTCTGGGGCCAACGTCCTGACTTTC.

The V gene is TRBV29-1, the J gene TRBJ1-2, with a possible D match to TRBD1 (5 bases). Looked up from germline, CDR1 is SQVTM and CDR2 is ANQGSEA. The CDR3 is 13 amino acids. Trimming stripped 3 bases from V and 5 bases from J, with 13 bases between. In DNA, the CDR3 is TGCAGCGTTGAGGCAGGGAAGAGGTATGGCTACACCTTC. Translated, it gives CSVEAGKRYGYTF. The entire variable domain, with the rest obtained from reference TRBV29-1 and TRBJ1-2, is as follows: SAVISQKPSRDICQRGTSLTIQCQVDSQVTMMFWYRQQPGQSLTLIATANQGSEATYESGFVIDKFPISRPNLTFSTLTVSNMSPEDSSIYLCSVEAGKRYGYTFGSGTRLTVV.

The rearrangement joins TRBV29-1 to TRBJ2-7, with TRBD1 matching over 7 bases. Germline V CDR1 and CDR2: SQVTM, ANQGSEA. Germline trimming cut 6 bases from V and 1 base from J; bases unmatched to any gene: 6. This CDR3 has 13 residues. The CDR3 DNA sequence: TGCAGCGTCGGTGACAGGGCATCCTACGAGCAGTACTTC. Amino acids: CSVGDRASYEQYF.

This chain joins TRBV29-1 and TRBJ1-1; D gene unclear. CDR3 length: 11 amino acids. Germline assignment: CDR1 SQVTM and CDR2 ANQGSEA. V lost 5 bases and J lost 5, with 9 bases in between. The CDR3 is CSVRRGTEAFF. In DNA, the CDR3 is TGCAGCGTTAGAAGAGGTACTGAAGCTTTCTTT.

Comments on this clone: Other DNA sequences in the sample encode the same CDR3. J is TRBJ2-2 and V is TRBV11-3; D unresolved. Germline lookup yields CDR1 SGHNT and CDR2 YENEEA. CDR3 length: 14 amino acids. V lost 1 base and J lost 3, with 6 bases in between. The DNA for the CDR3 is TGTGCCAGCAGCTTAGGCAGGTACACCGGGGAGCTGTTTTTT. It is translated as CASSLGRYTGELFF.

The chain joins TRBV4-1 to TRBJ2-1; unclear D gene. This CDR3 spans 14 amino acids. V was cut by 5 bases and J by 4 bases, with 12 bases left in between. The germline V gene encodes CDR1 MGHRA and CDR2 YSYEKL. The CDR3 loop reads CASSTRSPYNEQFF. As DNA, the CDR3 is TGCGCCAGCAGCACCCGAAGCCCGTACAATGAGCAGTTCTTC.

CDR3 DNA sequence: TGCGCCAGCAGCGTAGGTCTAGCGGGAGGGCTCCCGGATACGCAGTATTTT. It yields the protein CASSVGLAGGLPDTQYF. The genes are TRBV5-1 and TRBJ2-3; TRBD2 aligns across 12 bases. Unmatched junction bases numbered 12, after V lost 4 bases and J lost 6 bases. Germline values: CDR1 SGHRS, CDR2 YFSETQ. This CDR3 is 17 amino acids long.

Turning to this clone: The CDR3 does not end in the conserved phenylalanine or tryptophan, so this is likely a read error. Because the CDR3's place on the DNA is in doubt, the DNA is left out and the CDR3 is given as listed by TCRdb. The chain employs TRBV28 and TRBJ1-5; the table calls TRBD1, which could not be checked here. CDR1 and CDR2 (germline): MDHEN, SYDVKM. A total of 10 residues make up the CDR3, ends included. This CDR3 reads CASSLGQGPY.

The CDR3 here is CASSPTSGSVFF. CDR3 nucleotides: TGTGCCAGCAGCCCGACTAGCGGGAGTGTGTTCTTC. The J gene is TRBJ2-1, the V gene TRBV7-2, with TRBD2 identical over 12 bases. CDR3 length equals 12 residues. Germline-derived CDR1 and CDR2 are SGHTA and FQGNSA. The junction had 5 bases not matched to a gene; V was cut back by 5 bases and J by 15 bases.